These 14 T cell receptor beta chains came from one sample sequenced in a study of blood T cell repertoires in COVID-19. Produced via immunoSEQ multiplex PCR; TCRdb's table is partial and in-frame only. The repertoire holds fewer than 80,000 clones, with more than 75% as singletons. The sequencing input was peripheral blood. The receptors derive from a human donor in a cohort sampled during active COVID-19.

A remark on this clone: Germline is not matched at one junction end, which may reflect a read error. This chain links TRBV25-1 with TRBJ1-2, with unresolved D. The germline V gene has CDR1 MGHDK and CDR2 SYGVNS. CDR3 length: 13 residues. CDR3 in amino acids: CASSELPGVIGYF. CDR3 in DNA: TGTGCCAGCAGTGAACTCCCGGGTGTGATCGGCTACTTC.

The genes are TRBV10-3 and TRBJ1-3; D possibly corresponds to TRBD1 (5 bases). This CDR3 spans 14 amino acids. Per the germline V gene, CDR1 is ENHRY and CDR2 is SYGVKD. Trimming removed 7 bases from V and 4 bases from J, with 14 bases in between. The CDR3 nucleotides read TGTGCCATCACTCCAGGGATAGAGGGAAACACCATATATTTT. It translates to CAITPGIEGNTIYF.

The genes are TRBV28 and TRBJ2-1; 8 positions agree with TRBD2. Germline CDR1 MDHEN, CDR2 SYDVKM. J was trimmed by 1 base and V by 6 bases; bases with no gene match: 2. This CDR3 is built from 14 residues. In DNA form, the CDR3 reads TGTGCCAGCAGCACTAGCGGTTCCTACAATGAGCAGTTCTTC. Translating gives CASSTSGSYNEQFF.

V is TRBV28 and J is TRBJ2-7, with D uncertain. Trimming took 6 bases from V and 3 from J, leaving 12 bases between them. Germline values: CDR1 MDHEN, CDR2 SYDVKM. The CDR3 has 13 amino acids. The CDR3 is CASSTTPVYEQYF. In DNA, the CDR3 is TGTGCCAGCAGCACGACTCCTGTCTACGAGCAGTACTTC.

V and J are TRBV2 and TRBJ2-5; D is undetermined. CDR1 and CDR2 from the germline V gene are SNHLY and FYNNEI. V lost 7 bases to trimming and J lost 0 bases, with 9 bases between them. The length of the CDR3 is 13 residues. The CDR3 here is CASIKEYQETQYF. The CDR3 coding sequence is TGTGCCAGCATAAAGGAGTACCAAGAGACCCAGTACTTC.

This rearrangement joins TRBV19 to TRBJ1-2, with TRBD1 matching over 10 bases. V was clipped by 3 bases and J by 4 bases; unmatched bases: 5. The CDR3 spans 15 residues. Germline CDR1 LNHDA, CDR2 SQIVND (reference sequence). As DNA, the CDR3 is TGTGCCAGTAGTATCCGGACAGGGGGTGGCTATGGCTACACCTTC. Its translation: CASSIRTGGGYGYTF.

This chain uses TRBV11-2 with TRBJ1-4, with D possibly matching TRBD1 (5 bases). Trimming removed 1 base at V and 7 bases at J, with 16 bases between. In germline, CDR1 is SGHAT, CDR2 FQNNGV. The CDR3 length is 16 residues. The CDR3 nucleotides are TGTGCCAGCAGCTTAGTATCGGGGGAGAGGGGTGAAAAACTGTTTTTT. Residues: CASSLVSGERGEKLFF. The complete variable domain, with remaining parts taken from reference TRBV11-2 and TRBJ1-4, reads EAGVAQSPRYKIIEKRQSVAFWCNPISGHATLYWYQQILGQGPKLLIQFQNNGVVDDSQLPKDRFSAERLKGVDSTLKIQPAKLEDSAVYLCASSLVSGERGEKLFFGSGTQLSVL.

In this sample, this clone turned up once. The rearrangement links TRBV19 to TRBJ2-2; the match to TRBD2 covers 13 bases. The trim removed 7 bases at V and 6 bases at J, leaving 5 bases unmatched. The CDR3 consists of 15 residues. Germline V gene data show CDR1 as LNHDA and CDR2 as SQIVND (reference sequence). The DNA of the CDR3 is TGTGCCAGTAAATGGACTAGCGGGAGTTCCGGGGAGCTGTTTTTT. Translating gives CASKWTSGSSGELFF.

The V call is TRBV2, the J call TRBJ2-7; no reliable D call. Trimming removed 5 bases at V and 3 bases at J, with 14 bases between. The CDR3 extends over 14 amino acids. Germline CDR1 SNHLY, CDR2 FYNNEI. CDR3 amino acids: CASSSQASGYEQYF. Written as DNA, the CDR3 is TGTGCCAGCAGTTCCCAAGCGTCCGGCTACGAGCAGTACTTC.

A word on this clone: The junction departs from germline at one end; a sequencing error may be responsible. V gene TRBV11-3 combines with J gene TRBJ2-2; the match to TRBD1 covers 7 bases. Germline values: CDR1 SGHNT, CDR2 YENEEA. The CDR3 loop spans 16 amino acids. CDR3 sequence (DNA): TGTGCCAGCAGCCTAGACGGACAGGTGAACACCGGGGAGCTGTTTTTT. Protein: CASSLDGQVNTGELFF. Filled out from reference TRBV11-3 and TRBJ2-2, the complete variable domain reads EAGVVQSPRYKIIEKKQPVAFWCNPISGHNTLYWYLQNLGQGPELLIRYENEEAVDDSQLPKDRFSAERLKGVDSTLKIQPAELGDSAVYLCASSLDGQVNTGELFFGEGSRLTVL.

The V and J genes are TRBV4-1 and TRBJ2-1; the match to TRBD2 covers 9 bases. Germline V gene lookup returns CDR1 MGHRA and CDR2 YSYEKL. The CDR3 covers 16 residues. The ends lost 1 base at V and 3 bases at J; junction bases unmatched: 4. The CDR3 DNA reads as TGCGCCAGCAGCCAAGCCGGGACTAGCCTCTACAATGAGCAGTTCTTC. Encoded protein: CASSQAGTSLYNEQFF.

The V gene is TRBV18, the J gene TRBJ1-5, with 9 bases aligning to TRBD1. Germline CDR1 and CDR2: KGHSH and LQKENI. The CDR3 runs 18 residues. Trimming took 2 bases from V and 4 from J; bases not matched to a gene: 12. This CDR3 reads CASSPTGPGQGRNQPQHF. The CDR3 DNA follows: TGTGCCAGCTCACCAACGGGACCGGGACAGGGCCGAAATCAGCCCCAGCATTTT.

The chain recombines TRBV6-5 with TRBJ2-7, with D unclear. This CDR3 region has 13 residues. CDR1 is MNHEY and CDR2 is SVGAGI in the germline V gene. The V end lost 0 bases, the J end lost 7 bases, and 10 bases lay between the germline ends. The CDR3, as DNA: TGTGCCAGCAGTTACTCGAACGGTGCGGAGCAGTACTTC. This codes for CASSYSNGAEQYF.

The genes are TRBV25-1 and TRBJ2-7, with a weak D call TRBD1 (6 bases). CDR3 length: 14 amino acids. V gave up 1 base and J gave up 5 bases, with 12 bases separating them. The germline gives CDR1 MGHDK, CDR2 SYGVNS. Here the CDR3 DNA reads TGTGCCAGCAGTGAATTCGACAGGATCCACGAGCAGTACTTC. Its protein product is CASSEFDRIHEQYF.